The T cell receptor (beta chain) under discussion was sequenced for a study of blood T cell repertoires in COVID-19. Study summary: Sources were T cells, B-cell-depleted T cells, or PBMCs; the material itself was cDNA or gDNA.

The authors' processing: Using reference gene primer amplification, nucleated cell counts were estimated. The method was immunoSEQ multiplex PCR; TCRdb's version includes in-frame clones alone and lacks a portion of them. V and J calls and clone size are as listed in that table; D and trimming were resolved from the DNA. The top ten clones hold over 7% of a sample with around 100,000 clones, about 90% of them seen once. This TCR was recovered from a man between 25 and 39 years old in a cohort sampled during active COVID-19. Material for sequencing was peripheral blood.

DNA of the CDR3: TGCAGCGTTGGTGGCGGGGGCCGCACCTACGAGCAGTACTTC. This codes for CSVGGGGRTYEQYF. The chain recombines TRBV29-1 with TRBJ2-7; possibly TRBD2 for D (7 bases). The germline V gene has CDR1 SQVTM and CDR2 ANQGSEA. V gave up 4 bases and J gave up 2 bases, with 15 bases separating them. There are 14 residues in the CDR3.